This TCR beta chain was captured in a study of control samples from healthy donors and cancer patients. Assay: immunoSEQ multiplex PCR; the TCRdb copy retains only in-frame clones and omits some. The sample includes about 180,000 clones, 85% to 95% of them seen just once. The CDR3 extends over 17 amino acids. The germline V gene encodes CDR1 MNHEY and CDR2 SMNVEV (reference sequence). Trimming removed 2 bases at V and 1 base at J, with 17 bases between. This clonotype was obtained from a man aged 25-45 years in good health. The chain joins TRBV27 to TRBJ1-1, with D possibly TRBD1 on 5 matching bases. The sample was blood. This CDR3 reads CASSLRARVDSNTEAFF. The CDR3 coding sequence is TGTGCCAGCAGTTTAAGGGCCAGGGTGGATTCGAACACTGAAGCTTTCTTT.